This T cell receptor (beta chain) was sequenced in a study of T cell responses to AZD1222 COVID-19 vaccine. TCRdb keeps only in-frame clones here, not all; method: immunoSEQ multiplex PCR. This sample has around 200,000 clones, with 94% found just once. This clonotype originated in an adult who received the AZD1222 COVID-19 vaccine. Sample: peripheral blood, taken 28 days after the second AZD1222 dose.

The CDR3 loop is CASSTGNPTEAFF. The CDR3 nucleotides are TGTGCCAGCAGTACAGGAAATCCCACTGAAGCTTTCTTT. This chain joins TRBV28 and TRBJ1-1; perhaps TRBD1 as D (5 bases). CDR1 is MDHEN, CDR2 SYDVKM, per germline. V shed 5 bases and J shed 4 bases, with 11 bases lying between them. The CDR3 totals 13 residues.